These T cell receptor beta chains were read from a single sample in a study of identical twins. TCRdb recomputed calls from the 5' RACE reads with MiXCR, one row per CDR3 protein. The profile shows under 450,000 distinct CDR3 sequences, under 20% of them singletons. Material for sequencing was naive T cells sorted from blood. All receptors derive from a man between 45 and 60 years old in good health. Both conserved end residues are part of each CDR3. The D gene is left open where the match is weak. Only some rows state a clone size, as once, few, many or a class for expanded clones.

TRBJ2-3 TRBD1 TRBV7-2 many TGTGCCAGCAGGGACAGGTCTGGCACAGATACGCAGTATTTT CASRDRSGTDTQYF
TRBJ1-5 TRBD1 TRBV12-3/TRBV12-4 many TGTGCCAGCAGTCCGCGGGACAGGGATTCCAATCAGCCCCAGCATTTT CASSPRDRDSNQPQHF
TRBJ2-2 TRBD1 TRBV11-2 few TGTGCCAGCAGCCTGGAACAGGGGGCATGGACCGGGGAGCTGTTTTTT CASSLEQGAWTGELFF
TRBJ2-3 - TRBV25-1 many TGTGCCAGCAGTGAAGGTCCTTTGCAGTATTTT CASSEGPLQYF
TRBJ2-5 - TRBV29-1 many TGCAGCGTTTATACTTACCCTGTGGAGACCCAGTACTTC CSVYTYPVETQYF
TRBJ2-1 TRBD2 TRBV7-2 - TGTGCCAGCAGCTTACTGGGCGGGGGGGCAAATGAGCAGTTCTTC CASSLLGGGANEQFF
TRBJ2-2 - TRBV6-2/TRBV6-3 once TGTGCCAGCAGTTATACACCGGGACAGAACACCGGGGAGCTGTTTTTT CASSYTPGQNTGELFF
TRBJ2-5 TRBD2 TRBV6-5 - TGTGCCAGCAGTTCGCGGGACGACCTGGGGGGAGGGCGTGAGACCCAGTACTTC CASSSRDDLGGGRETQYF
TRBJ2-2 - TRBV5-1 - TGCGCCAGCAGCTTGACGGGGAGGAACACCGGGGAGCTGTTTTTT CASSLTGRNTGELFF
TRBJ2-7 TRBD1 TRBV29-1 few TGCAGCGTTGATATACAGGGGGAGATTTACGAGCAGTACTTC CSVDIQGEIYEQYF
TRBJ2-1 TRBD1 TRBV5-5 few TGTGCCAGCAGCCCACAGGGGACAACGAGCTCCTACAATGAGCAGTTCTTC CASSPQGTTSSYNEQFF
TRBJ2-3 - TRBV29-1 many TGCAGCACACCACTTGCTAGTGCCGATACGCAGTATTTT CSTPLASADTQYF
TRBJ1-2 - TRBV7-2 once TGTGCCAGCAGCTTGGCAGAGGGGTATGGCTACACCTTC CASSLAEGYGYTF
TRBJ2-1 - TRBV5-1 many TGCGCCAGCAGCTTGGAGGTGGGTGAGCAGTTCTTC CASSLEVGEQFF
TRBJ2-7 TRBD2 TRBV20-1 few TGCAGTGCTAGAGATCTGGGGACTAGCGGGAGGTACGAGCAGTACTTC CSARDLGTSGRYEQYF
TRBJ2-1 TRBD1 TRBV10-3 many TGTGCCATCAGTGGGACAGGGGGCTGGAATGAGCAGTTCTTC CAISGTGGWNEQFF
TRBJ2-1 - TRBV2 - TGTGCCAGCAGTGCTTTCGGGGGACGGTCCTACAATGAGCAGTTCTTC CASSAFGGRSYNEQFF
TRBJ2-7 - TRBV29-1 many TGCAGCGTCGCCCCCCTAACAGTTTACGAGCAGTACTTC CSVAPLTVYEQYF
TRBJ2-7 TRBD2 TRBV27 few TGTGCCAGCGGCGGGACTAGCGGGAGGAAGGGCGCCTACGAGCAGTACTTC CASGGTSGRKGAYEQYF
TRBJ2-6 - TRBV23-1 few TGCGCCAGCAGTCACATGGGGTGTGGGGCCAACGTCCTGACTTTC CASSHMGCGANVLTF
TRBJ2-6 - TRBV28 - TGTGCCACCCGGGATGGGTACTCTGGGGCCAACGTCCTGACTTTC CATRDGYSGANVLTF
TRBJ2-6 TRBD2 TRBV11-1 many TGTGCCAGCAGCTCGGGACTAGCGGGGTCCTCCCGAGTCTCTGGGGCCAACGTCCTGACTTTC CASSSGLAGSSRVSGANVLTF
TRBJ2-2 - TRBV5-6 many TGTGCCAGCAGCTCCCCCAGCAGGCTGCGGGACGGGGAGCTGTTTTTT CASSSPSRLRDGELFF
TRBJ2-1 TRBD2 TRBV6-1 many TGTGCCAGCAGCCGGACTAGCGGATCCTCCTACAATGAGCAGTTCTTC CASSRTSGSSYNEQFF
TRBJ1-6 - TRBV25-1 - TGTGCCAGCAGTGCCCGGGGCCCCTCCTATAATTCACCCCTCCACTTT CASSARGPSYNSPLHF
TRBJ2-7 - TRBV7-2 - TGTGCCAGCAGGCTCAACGGTTTCGACGAGCAGTACTTC CASRLNGFDEQYF
TRBJ1-1 - TRBV6-2/TRBV6-3 few TGTGCCAGCAGTTACGTCCGTAGGGACCCGAACACTGAAGCTTTCTTT CASSYVRRDPNTEAFF
TRBJ2-4 TRBD2 TRBV6-1 many TGTGCCAGCAGCCTAGCGGGACCCCCAAACATTCAGTACTTC CASSLAGPPNIQYF
TRBJ1-6 - TRBV20-1 few TGCAGTGCTAGAGAAGGGGGCTATAATTCACCCCTCCACTTT CSAREGGYNSPLHF
TRBJ2-3 TRBD2 TRBV20-1 - TGCAGTGAGCGGGCGGGAGTAACAGATACGCAGTATTTT CSERAGVTDTQYF
TRBJ2-2 - TRBV28 few TGTGCCAGCAGTTGGTATACCAGGGCGGACACCGGGGAGCTGTTTTTT CASSWYTRADTGELFF
TRBJ2-4 - TRBV20-1 many TGCAGTGCCGCTTTGGGTCCCAAAAACATTCAGTACTTC CSAALGPKNIQYF
TRBJ1-1 TRBD1 TRBV5-1 many TGCGCCAGCAGCCAGGCAGGGGGCTACAACACTGAAGCTTTCTTT CASSQAGGYNTEAFF
TRBJ2-1 TRBD2 TRBV9 few TGTGCCAGCAGCCCGGGGACTAGCGGGGGCCCTTACAATGAGCAGTTCTTC CASSPGTSGGPYNEQFF
TRBJ1-2 TRBD1 TRBV7-9 many TGTGCCAGCAGCTCGGGACAGACTAACTATGGCTACACCTTC CASSSGQTNYGYTF
TRBJ1-1 - TRBV29-1 few TGCAGCGCCCAACCGTCGGGGGGTGAAGCTTTCTTT CSAQPSGGEAFF
TRBJ2-7 - TRBV5-1 many TGCGCCAGCAGCGCGGGGACAGTGGTATTCGACGAGCAGTACTTC CASSAGTVVFDEQYF
TRBJ1-1 - TRBV20-1 many TGCAGTGCTAGACCCGACTTGAACACTGAAGCTTTCTTT CSARPDLNTEAFF
TRBJ2-7 - TRBV18 few TGTGCCAGCTCACCGGTCCAGGGGTTATACGAGCAGTACTTC CASSPVQGLYEQYF
TRBJ2-1 TRBD2 TRBV27 many TGTGCCAGCAGTGACCTAGCGGGGGGCTTTAATGAGCAGTTCTTC CASSDLAGGFNEQFF
TRBJ1-1 TRBD1 TRBV29-1 few TGCAGCGTTTGGGACAGGGGCACTGAAGCTTTCTTT CSVWDRGTEAFF
TRBJ2-5 - TRBV29-1 many TGCAGCGTTGAAGATCAGTTCCGGGGGGCGAACCACTTC CSVEDQFRGANHF
TRBJ1-2 TRBD1 TRBV4-2 - TGTGCCAGCAGCCAAGATCTGGTGGGCGGACAGGGTGATTATGGCTACACCTTC CASSQDLVGGQGDYGYTF
TRBJ2-3 TRBD1 TRBV12-3/TRBV12-4 - TGTGCCAGCAGTTTAGACAGGGGGCCCCGGGGTGTTGGGTATTTT CASSLDRGPRGVGYF
TRBJ1-1 TRBD1 TRBV5-1 - TGCGCCAGCAGCTGGACAGGGGGCTTGAACACTGAAGCTTTCTTT CASSWTGGLNTEAFF
TRBJ1-2 TRBD1 TRBV20-1 few TGCAGTGCTAACAGGGGGAGATTAAATGGCTACACCTTC CSANRGRLNGYTF
TRBJ2-3 - TRBV20-1 few TGCAGTGCTCAGAATCCAACCTGGCCCCTTCTCCCAGATACGCAGTATTTT CSAQNPTWPLLPDTQYF
TRBJ2-3 - TRBV2 - TGTGCCAGCAGGCCTGGACGGAAAGACACAGATACGCAGTATTTT CASRPGRKDTDTQYF
TRBJ2-7 - TRBV6-5 few TGTGCCTACACTAGCTACGAGCAGTACTTC CAYTSYEQYF
TRBJ2-5 TRBD1 TRBV10-3 many TGTGCCATCAGTGAGTCAACAGGGGGAGTATTAGAGACCCAGTACTTC CAISESTGGVLETQYF